This TCR beta chain was found in a study of T cell responses to AZD1222 COVID-19 vaccine. Measured with immunoSEQ multiplex PCR; TCRdb has only the in-frame clones, and not every one. The table has approximately 150,000 clones, over 90% seen once; the top ten hold about 2.3%. Losses at the gene ends were 5 bases for V and 7 bases for J; bases not matched to a gene: 5. The CDR3 has 15 residues. Germline V lookup: CDR1 SEHNR, CDR2 FQNEAQ (reference sequence). The sample was peripheral blood, taken on day 0 of AZD1222 vaccination. The gene calls are TRBV7-9 and TRBJ2-1; 13 nucleotides align to TRBD2. The source of this sequence is an adult in good health. CDR3 residues: CASSQTSGGLNEQFF. DNA of the CDR3: TGTGCCAGCAGCCAGACTAGCGGGGGGCTGAATGAGCAGTTCTTC.